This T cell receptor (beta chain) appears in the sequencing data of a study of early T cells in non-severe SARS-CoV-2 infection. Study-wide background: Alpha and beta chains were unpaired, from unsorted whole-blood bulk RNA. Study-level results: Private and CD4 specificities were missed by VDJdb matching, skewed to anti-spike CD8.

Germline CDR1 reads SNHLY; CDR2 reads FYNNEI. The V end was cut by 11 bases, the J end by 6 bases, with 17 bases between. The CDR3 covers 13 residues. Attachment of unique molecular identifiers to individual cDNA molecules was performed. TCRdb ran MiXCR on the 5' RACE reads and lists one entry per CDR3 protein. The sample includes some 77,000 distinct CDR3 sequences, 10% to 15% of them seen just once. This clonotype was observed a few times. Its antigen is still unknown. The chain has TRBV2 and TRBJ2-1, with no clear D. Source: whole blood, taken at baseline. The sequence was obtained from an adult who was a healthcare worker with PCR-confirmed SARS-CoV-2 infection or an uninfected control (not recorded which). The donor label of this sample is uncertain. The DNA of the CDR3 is TGTGCCGCAGAGGAACAGATAGCCAATGAGCAGTTCTTC. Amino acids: CAAEEQIANEQFF.